These 15 T cell receptor beta chains share one sample of origin, sequenced in a study of read filtering for tumor transcriptome and immune sequencing. Molecular barcoded adaptors covering alpha/delta and beta/gamma chains were used on approximately 400 ng RNA. TCRdb ran MiXCR on the reads and lists one entry per CDR3 protein. The repertoire holds approximately 57,000 distinct CDR3 sequences, with around an eighth as singletons. The sequenced sample was a population of CD138-negative cells sorted from bone marrow. The source is a donor aged 40 or over with multiple myeloma.

This clonotype was recorded many times. The CDR3 reads CASSLGSGDQPQHF. As DNA, the CDR3 is TGTGCCAGCAGCTTGGGTTCAGGGGATCAGCCCCAGCATTTT. The V call is TRBV7-9, the J call TRBJ1-5; D is perhaps TRBD1 (6 bases). This CDR3 contains 14 residues. Trimming removed 3 bases from V and 5 bases from J, with 11 bases in between. Germline loops: CDR1 SEHNR, CDR2 FQNEAQ (reference sequence).

This clonotype appeared many times. The V and J genes are TRBV29-1 and TRBJ2-5; 11 nucleotides match TRBD1. Per the germline V gene, CDR1 is SQVTM and CDR2 is ANQGSEA. Trimming took 2 bases from V and 5 from J; bases not matched to a gene: 7. The CDR3 has 15 amino acids. The CDR3 nucleotides are TGCAGCGTTGAATCCGGGACAGGGGGGACGGAGACCCAGTACTTC. This codes for CSVESGTGGTETQYF.

A word on this clonotype: A read error may explain this, as a much larger clone is one base away. The J gene is TRBJ1-2, the V gene TRBV7-9, with D perhaps matching TRBD1 (5 bases). Germline V gives CDR1 SEHNR, CDR2 FQNEAQ (reference sequence). V was shortened by 3 bases and J by 4 bases, with 15 bases between the two germline ends. This CDR3 has 15 amino acids. The CDR3 region is CASSLAGNSIYGYTF. CDR3 DNA sequence: TGTGCCAGCAGCTTGGCAGGGAACTCGATCTATGGCTACACCTTC.

This clonotype was seen ten or more times. V usage is TRBV4-1 and J usage is TRBJ2-1; tentative D call: TRBD1 (5 bases). The ends were cut back, 4 bases at V and 6 bases at J, with 7 bases in the middle. Germline V lookup: CDR1 MGHRA, CDR2 YSYEKL. This CDR3 has 12 residues. The CDR3 is CASSRGINEQFF. CDR3 coding DNA: TGCGCCAGCAGCCGGGGCATCAATGAGCAGTTCTTC.

This clonotype was detected many times. The DNA for the CDR3 is TGTGCCAGCAGCAAAGTAAGCCCCTCCTACGAGCAGTACTTC. Its protein product is CASSKVSPSYEQYF. V gene TRBV21-1 combines with J gene TRBJ2-7. TRBV21-1 counts as a pseudogene. This CDR3 is built from 14 residues.

This clonotype was recorded at least ten times. The V call is TRBV7-2, the J call TRBJ2-7; possibly TRBD1 for D (6 bases). There are 14 residues in the CDR3. The V and J ends lost 4 bases and 2 bases respectively, with 12 bases between them. CDR1 is SGHTA, CDR2 FQGNSA, per germline. The DNA for the CDR3 is TGTGCCAGCAGCTGGGACACCAACCCCTACGAGCAGTACTTC. Translated: CASSWDTNPYEQYF. Based on the CDR3 plus reference TRBV7-2 and TRBJ2-7, the full variable domain is GAGVSQSPSNKVTEKGKDVELRCDPISGHTALYWYRQSLGQGLEFLIYFQGNSAPDKSGLPSDRFSAERTGGSVSTLTIQRTQQEDSAVYLCASSWDTNPYEQYFGPGTRLTVT.

The chain employs TRBV6-2 or TRBV6-3 and TRBJ2-7; D remains unclear. Germline CDR1 and CDR2: MNHEY and SVGEGT. The CDR3 has 15 amino acids. Trimming removed 4 bases from V and 4 bases from J, with 17 bases in between. The chain's CDR3 is CASSSGPPSLYEQYF. As DNA, the CDR3 is TGTGCCAGCAGTTCGGGCCCCCCGAGTTTGTACGAGCAGTACTTC.

The sample holds many counts of this clonotype. The chain joins TRBV25-1 to TRBJ1-1; 7 bases are shared with TRBD1. CDR1 is MGHDK, CDR2 SYGVNS, per germline. This CDR3 contains 15 residues. Trimming removed 2 bases from V and 6 bases from J; junction bases left unmatched: 9. The CDR3 coding sequence is TGTGCCAGCAGTGAACCCGAGACAGGGAGGGCTGAAGCTTTCTTT. Translation gives CASSEPETGRAEAFF.

This chain uses TRBV7-3 with TRBJ2-5, with D possibly TRBD2 on 6 matching bases. Trimming cost V 5 bases and J 3 bases, with 16 bases left between them. CDR1 and CDR2 (germline): SGHTA, FQGTGA. This CDR3 is built from 15 residues. The CDR3 spells CASSPLGGNKETQYF. DNA for the CDR3: TGTGCCAGCAGCCCCCTGGGCGGGAACAAAGAGACCCAGTACTTC.

This clonotype was found a few times. The gene calls are TRBV18 and TRBJ2-7; D assignment may be TRBD1 or TRBD2 (5 bases each). The CDR3 has 13 amino acids. CDR1 and CDR2 (germline): KGHSH, LQKENI. Trimming removed 2 bases at V and 3 bases at J, with 8 bases between. The CDR3 is CASSPGDRYEQYF. CDR3 DNA: TGTGCCAGCTCACCAGGGGACCGCTACGAGCAGTACTTC. Looking up the rest from reference TRBV18 and TRBJ2-7 gives the full variable domain: NAGVMQNPRHLVRRRGQEARLRCSPMKGHSHVYWYRQLPEEGLKFMVYLQKENIIDESGMPKERFSAEFPKEGPSILRIQQVVRGDSAAYFCASSPGDRYEQYFGPGTRLTVT.

This clonotype was seen many times. The chain has TRBV5-1 and TRBJ2-3; tentatively, D is TRBD1 (6 bases). There are 13 residues in the CDR3. Per the germline V gene, CDR1 is SGHRS and CDR2 is YFSETQ. V was shortened by 3 bases and J by 4 bases, with 9 bases between the two germline ends. CDR3 protein: CASSSDSSDTQYF. The CDR3 nucleotides read TGCGCCAGCAGCTCGGACAGCTCAGATACGCAGTATTTT.

Only a few counts were recorded for this clonotype. The chain combines TRBV28 with TRBJ2-6; D possibly corresponds to TRBD1 (6 bases). CDR1 MDHEN and CDR2 SYDVKM come from the germline V gene. The CDR3 has 18 amino acids. Trimming pared 4 bases from V and 0 bases from J, leaving 16 bases between. The CDR3 region is CASSSQTGWGSGANVLTF. The CDR3, as DNA: TGTGCCAGCAGTTCCCAGACAGGTTGGGGCTCTGGGGCCAACGTCCTGACTTTC.

This clonotype was observed at least ten times. The V call is TRBV29-1, the J call TRBJ2-2, with TRBD2 identical over 10 bases. Germline assignment: CDR1 SQVTM and CDR2 ANQGSEA. The CDR3 runs to 16 residues. V trimming: 5 bases; J trimming: 1 base; junction bases outside the gene matches: 7. Here the CDR3 DNA reads TGCAGCGTTAGTCCTAGCGGGGGAGTGAACACCGGGGAGCTGTTTTTT. Its protein is CSVSPSGGVNTGELFF.

Many counts were recorded for this clonotype. This chain connects TRBV10-3 to TRBJ2-5, with a possible D match to TRBD1 (6 bases). Trimming left V 4 bases short and J 4 bases short, with 13 bases between. The CDR3 length is 14 residues. Germline V gene data show CDR1 as ENHRY and CDR2 as SYGVKD. CDR3 DNA: TGTGCCATCAGTGCTGGGACACAGAGAGAGACCCAGTACTTC. Its translation: CAISAGTQRETQYF.

This clonotype was observed many times. J is TRBJ2-2 and V is TRBV29-1; TRBD2 matches at 10 bases. Germline trimming cut 0 bases from V and 5 bases from J; bases unmatched to any gene: 12. Looked up from germline, CDR1 is SQVTM and CDR2 is ANQGSEA. This CDR3 has 18 amino acids. CDR3 coding DNA: TGCAGCGTTGAAGATCGGAGTAGCGGGGGGCCGGGGACCGGGGAGCTGTTTTTT. Translated, it gives CSVEDRSSGGPGTGELFF.